This TCR beta chain was profiled in a study of beta chain features in type 1 diabetes. General study results and limits: Within each of all four CD4+ subsets, Type 1 diabetes patients had TCRB CDR3s that were moderately but significantly shorter.

CDR1 and CDR2 (germline): MNHEY, SMNVEV (reference sequence). The CDR3 has 14 amino acids. The V segment lost 8 bases and the J segment 7 bases; nucleotides outside the gene matches: 10. All of the isolated RNA was reverse transcribed, so expressed TCRB transcripts were sequenced. Clones were read by immunoSEQ multiplex PCR, and TCRdb kept only the in-frame ones, dropping some. The sample lists around 160,000 clones; about 10% were seen once. With regard to this clone: Its target is not known.

The source material was central memory CD4+ T cells from blood. The receptor's source is a woman aged 30 to 39 with type 1 diabetes. The rearrangement links TRBV27 to TRBJ1-4; 7 bases align to TRBD1. CDR3: CASGSHRGREKLFF. CDR3 DNA: TGTGCCAGCGGGTCCCACAGGGGACGTGAAAAACTGTTTTTT.